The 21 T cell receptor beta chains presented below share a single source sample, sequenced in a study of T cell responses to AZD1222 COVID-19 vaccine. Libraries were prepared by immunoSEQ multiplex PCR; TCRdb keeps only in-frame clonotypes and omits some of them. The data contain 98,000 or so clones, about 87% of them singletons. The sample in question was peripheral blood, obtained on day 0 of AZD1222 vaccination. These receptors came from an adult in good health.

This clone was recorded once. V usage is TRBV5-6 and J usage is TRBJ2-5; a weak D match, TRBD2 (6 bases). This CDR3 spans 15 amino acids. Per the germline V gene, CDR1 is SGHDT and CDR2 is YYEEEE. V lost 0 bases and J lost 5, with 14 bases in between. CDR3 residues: CASSLEPFREETQYF. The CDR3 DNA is TGTGCCAGCAGCTTGGAACCCTTTCGGGAGGAGACCCAGTACTTC.

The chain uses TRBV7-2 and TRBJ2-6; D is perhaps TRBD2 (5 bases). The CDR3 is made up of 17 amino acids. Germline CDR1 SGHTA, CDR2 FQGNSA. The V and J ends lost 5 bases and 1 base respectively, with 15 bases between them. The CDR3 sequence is CASSGLGRGSGANVLTF. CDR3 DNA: TGTGCCAGCAGCGGCCTAGGGCGCGGGTCTGGGGCCAACGTCCTGACTTTC.

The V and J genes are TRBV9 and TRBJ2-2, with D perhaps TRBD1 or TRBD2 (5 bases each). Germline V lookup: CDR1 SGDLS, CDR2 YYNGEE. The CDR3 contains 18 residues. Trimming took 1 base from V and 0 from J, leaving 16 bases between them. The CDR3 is CASSVNRGELSNTGELFF. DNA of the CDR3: TGTGCCAGCAGCGTAAATAGAGGGGAGCTTTCGAACACCGGGGAGCTGTTTTTT.

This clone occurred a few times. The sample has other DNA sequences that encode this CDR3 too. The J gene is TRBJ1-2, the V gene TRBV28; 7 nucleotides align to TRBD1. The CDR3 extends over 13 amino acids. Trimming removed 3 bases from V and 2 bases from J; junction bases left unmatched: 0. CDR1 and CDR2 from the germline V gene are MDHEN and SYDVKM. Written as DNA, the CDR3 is TGTGCCAGCAGTTTGACAGGGAACTATGGCTACACCTTC. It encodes CASSLTGNYGYTF.

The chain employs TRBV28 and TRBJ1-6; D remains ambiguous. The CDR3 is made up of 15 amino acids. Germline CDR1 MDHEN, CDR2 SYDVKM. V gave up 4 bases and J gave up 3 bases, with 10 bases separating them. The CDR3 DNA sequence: TGTGCCAGCAGTTCAGCGCAGGTCTATAATTCACCCCTCCACTTT. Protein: CASSSAQVYNSPLHF.

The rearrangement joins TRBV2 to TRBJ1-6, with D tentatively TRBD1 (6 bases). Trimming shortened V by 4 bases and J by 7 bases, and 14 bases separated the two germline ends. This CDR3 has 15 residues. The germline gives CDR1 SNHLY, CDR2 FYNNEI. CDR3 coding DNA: TGTGCCAGCAGTGTAGAAACAGGGACGAATTCACCCCTCCACTTT. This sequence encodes CASSVETGTNSPLHF.

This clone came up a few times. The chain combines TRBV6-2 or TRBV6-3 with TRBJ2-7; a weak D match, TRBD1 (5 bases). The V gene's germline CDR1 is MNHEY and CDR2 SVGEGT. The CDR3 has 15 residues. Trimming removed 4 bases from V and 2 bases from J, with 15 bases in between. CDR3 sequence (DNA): TGTGCCAGCAGTTCTCTATTACAGGTACCCTACGAGCAGTACTTC. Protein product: CASSSLLQVPYEQYF.

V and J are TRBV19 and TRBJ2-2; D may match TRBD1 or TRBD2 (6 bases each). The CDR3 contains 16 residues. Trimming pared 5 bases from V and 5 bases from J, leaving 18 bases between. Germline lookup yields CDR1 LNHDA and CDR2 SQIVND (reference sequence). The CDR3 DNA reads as TGTGCCAGTAGTTCGATCGGAGGGGGAGGTACCGGGGAGCTGTTTTTT. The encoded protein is CASSSIGGGGTGELFF.

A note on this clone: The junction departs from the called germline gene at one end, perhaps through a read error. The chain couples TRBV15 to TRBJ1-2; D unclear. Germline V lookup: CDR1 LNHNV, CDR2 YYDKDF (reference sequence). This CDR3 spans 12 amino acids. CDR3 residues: CATSRANFGYTF. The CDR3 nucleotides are TGTGCCACCAGCAGAGCCAACTTTGGCTACACCTTC.

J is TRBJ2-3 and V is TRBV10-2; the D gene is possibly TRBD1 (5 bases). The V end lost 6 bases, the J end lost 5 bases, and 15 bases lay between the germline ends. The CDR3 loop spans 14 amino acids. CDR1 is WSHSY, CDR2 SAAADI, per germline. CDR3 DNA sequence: TGCGCCAGCAGGCCTCCAGGGCCAGAAGATACGCAGTATTTT. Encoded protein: CASRPPGPEDTQYF.

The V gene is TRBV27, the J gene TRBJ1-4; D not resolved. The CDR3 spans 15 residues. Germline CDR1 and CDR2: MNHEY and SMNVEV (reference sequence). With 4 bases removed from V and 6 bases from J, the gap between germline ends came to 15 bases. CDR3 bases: TGTGCCAGCAGTTATTCGGCGGGGTGGGATGAAAAACTGTTTTTT. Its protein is CASSYSAGWDEKLFF.

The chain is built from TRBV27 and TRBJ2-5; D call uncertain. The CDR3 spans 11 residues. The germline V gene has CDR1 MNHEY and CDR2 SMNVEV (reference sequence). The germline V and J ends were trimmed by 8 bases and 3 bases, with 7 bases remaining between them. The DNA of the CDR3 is TGTGCCAGCCCCCCCAAAGAGACCCAGTACTTC. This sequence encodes CASPPKETQYF.

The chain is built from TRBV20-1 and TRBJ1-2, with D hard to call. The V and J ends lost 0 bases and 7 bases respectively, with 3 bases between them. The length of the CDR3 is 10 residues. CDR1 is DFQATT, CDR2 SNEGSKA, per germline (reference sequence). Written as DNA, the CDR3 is TGCAGTGCTAGAGATGCTGGCTACACCTTC. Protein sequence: CSARDAGYTF.

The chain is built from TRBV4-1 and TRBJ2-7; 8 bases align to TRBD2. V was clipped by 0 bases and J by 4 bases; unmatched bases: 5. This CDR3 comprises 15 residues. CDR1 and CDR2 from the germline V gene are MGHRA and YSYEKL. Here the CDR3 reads CASSQEREGRYEQYF. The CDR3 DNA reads TGCGCCAGCAGCCAAGAACGGGAGGGCCGGTACGAGCAGTACTTC.

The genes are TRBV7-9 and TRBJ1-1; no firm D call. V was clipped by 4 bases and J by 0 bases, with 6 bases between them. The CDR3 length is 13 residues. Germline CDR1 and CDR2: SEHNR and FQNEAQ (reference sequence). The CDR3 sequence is CASSSSLNTEAFF. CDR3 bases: TGTGCCAGCAGCTCCTCCCTGAACACTGAAGCTTTCTTT.

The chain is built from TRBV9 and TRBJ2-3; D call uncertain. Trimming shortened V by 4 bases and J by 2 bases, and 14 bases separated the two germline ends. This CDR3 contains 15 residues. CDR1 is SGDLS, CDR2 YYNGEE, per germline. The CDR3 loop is CASSPNDVLTDTQYF. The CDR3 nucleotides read TGTGCCAGCAGCCCTAACGACGTCCTCACAGATACGCAGTATTTT.

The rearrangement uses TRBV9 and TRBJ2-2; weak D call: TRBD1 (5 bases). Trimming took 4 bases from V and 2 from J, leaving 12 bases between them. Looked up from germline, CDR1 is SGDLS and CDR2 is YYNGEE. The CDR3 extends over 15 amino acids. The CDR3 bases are TGTGCCAGCAGCTCGAAGACAGTAAACACCGGGGAGCTGTTTTTT. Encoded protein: CASSSKTVNTGELFF.

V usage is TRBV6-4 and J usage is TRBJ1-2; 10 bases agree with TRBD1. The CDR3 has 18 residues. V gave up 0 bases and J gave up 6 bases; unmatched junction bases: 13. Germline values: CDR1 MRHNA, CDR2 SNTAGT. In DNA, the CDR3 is TGTGCCAGCAGTGACTCGAAGTTTCTAAGGGACAGGGGCCATGGCTACACCTTC. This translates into CASSDSKFLRDRGHGYTF.

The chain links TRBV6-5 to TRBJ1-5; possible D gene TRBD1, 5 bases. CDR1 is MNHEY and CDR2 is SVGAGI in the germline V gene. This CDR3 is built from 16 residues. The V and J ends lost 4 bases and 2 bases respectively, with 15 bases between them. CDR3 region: CASSSTGTRRNQPQHF. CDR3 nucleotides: TGTGCCAGCAGTTCCACCGGGACCCGTCGCAATCAGCCCCAGCATTTT.

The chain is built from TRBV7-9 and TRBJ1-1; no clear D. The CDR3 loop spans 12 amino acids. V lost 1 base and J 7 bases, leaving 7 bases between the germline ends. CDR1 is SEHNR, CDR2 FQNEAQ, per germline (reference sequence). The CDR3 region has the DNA TGTGCCAGCAGCTTAGGTTTGAATGAAGCTTTCTTT. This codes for CASSLGLNEAFF.

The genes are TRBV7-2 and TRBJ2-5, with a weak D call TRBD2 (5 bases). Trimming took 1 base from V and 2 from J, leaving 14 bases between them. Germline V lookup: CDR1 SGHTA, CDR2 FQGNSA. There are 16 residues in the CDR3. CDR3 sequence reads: CASSLGPSPGQETQYF. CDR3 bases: TGTGCCAGCAGCTTAGGTCCCTCCCCGGGGCAAGAGACCCAGTACTTC. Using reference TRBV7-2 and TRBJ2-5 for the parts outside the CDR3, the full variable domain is GAGVSQSPSNKVTEKGKDVELRCDPISGHTALYWYRQSLGQGLEFLIYFQGNSAPDKSGLPSDRFSAERTGGSVSTLTIQRTQQEDSAVYLCASSLGPSPGQETQYFGPGTRLLVL.